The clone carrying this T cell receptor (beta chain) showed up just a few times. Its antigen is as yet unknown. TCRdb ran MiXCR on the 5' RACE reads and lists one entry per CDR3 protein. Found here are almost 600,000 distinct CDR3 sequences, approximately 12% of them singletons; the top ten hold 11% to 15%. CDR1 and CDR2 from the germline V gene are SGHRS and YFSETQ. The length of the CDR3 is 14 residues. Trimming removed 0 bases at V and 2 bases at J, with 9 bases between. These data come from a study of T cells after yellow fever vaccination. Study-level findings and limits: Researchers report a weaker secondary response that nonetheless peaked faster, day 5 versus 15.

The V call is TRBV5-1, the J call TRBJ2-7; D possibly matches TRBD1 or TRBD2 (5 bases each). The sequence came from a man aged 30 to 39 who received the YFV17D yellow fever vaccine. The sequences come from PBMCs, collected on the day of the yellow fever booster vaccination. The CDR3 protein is CASSLVGDPYEQYF. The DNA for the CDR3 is TGCGCCAGCAGCTTGGTAGGGGACCCCTACGAGCAGTACTTC.